These 6 T cell receptor beta chains were sequenced from one sample in a study of cytomegalovirus exposure and HLA in healthy donors. The PCR ran on 60 Vbeta and 13 Jbeta primers. Assay used: immunoSEQ multiplex PCR; TCRdb lists only in-frame clones, some missing. This sample's clone table lists roughly 120,000 clones. The specimen sequenced was PBMCs. Receptor source: a man aged 35 to 55 in good health and CMV-seropositive.

The V and J genes are TRBV7-9 and TRBJ2-2, with TRBD1 matching 11 bases. The CDR3 is 15 amino acids. The ends lost 3 bases at V and 8 bases at J; junction bases unmatched: 5. The germline CDR1 and CDR2 sequences are SEHNR and FQNEAQ (reference sequence). The CDR3 protein is CASSFLDRGRGELFF. The CDR3 DNA follows: TGTGCCAGCAGCTTTCTGGACAGGGGGCGAGGGGAGCTGTTTTTT.

V and J are TRBV9 and TRBJ2-7, with 7 bases fitting TRBD2. Looked up from germline, CDR1 is SGDLS and CDR2 is YYNGEE. The CDR3 consists of 15 residues. V gave up 2 bases and J gave up 2 bases; unmatched junction bases: 7. CDR3 in amino acids: CASSVGGSDTYEQYF. The CDR3 DNA reads TGTGCCAGCAGCGTTGGCGGGAGCGATACCTACGAGCAGTACTTC.

The rearrangement links TRBV19 to TRBJ2-7, with D maybe TRBD1 (6 bases). Trimming took 5 bases from V and 9 from J, leaving 14 bases between them. The length of the CDR3 is 12 residues. Germline lookup yields CDR1 LNHDA and CDR2 SQIVND (reference sequence). The CDR3 loop reads CASSPRQEAQYF. The CDR3 DNA sequence: TGTGCCAGTAGTCCCCGACAGGAAGCGCAGTACTTC.

This chain links TRBV7-2 with TRBJ1-6; D unresolved. This CDR3 region has 13 residues. CDR1 and CDR2 from the germline V gene are SGHTA and FQGNSA. V was clipped by 5 bases and J by 3 bases, with 5 bases between them. CDR3 in DNA: TGTGCCAGCAGCGTGAGCTATAATTCACCCCTCCACTTT. As protein: CASSVSYNSPLHF. Full variable domain (missing parts from reference TRBV7-2 and TRBJ1-6): GAGVSQSPSNKVTEKGKDVELRCDPISGHTALYWYRQSLGQGLEFLIYFQGNSAPDKSGLPSDRFSAERTGGSVSTLTIQRTQQEDSAVYLCASSVSYNSPLHFGNGTRLTVT.

The chain has TRBV2 and TRBJ2-5; TRBD2 agrees at 15 bases. This CDR3 is 15 amino acids long. Germline CDR1 reads SNHLY; CDR2 reads FYNNEI. V lost 7 bases, J lost 4 bases, and 4 bases stayed unmatched. CDR3 sequence reads: CASTRGLAGGETQYF. For the CDR3, the DNA is TGTGCCAGCACTCGGGGACTAGCGGGGGGAGAGACCCAGTACTTC.

This chain links TRBV7-2 with TRBJ1-1; D is possibly TRBD1 (6 bases). The CDR3 length is 16 residues. V was trimmed by 3 bases and J by 0 bases, leaving 14 bases between them. The V gene's germline CDR1 is SGHTA and CDR2 FQGNSA. The CDR3 region has the DNA TGTGCCAGCAGCTTGATCTCAGGACAGATGAACACTGAAGCTTTCTTT. Protein product: CASSLISGQMNTEAFF. The variable domain in full, with the rest retrieved from reference TRBV7-2 and TRBJ1-1, is GAGVSQSPSNKVTEKGKDVELRCDPISGHTALYWYRQSLGQGLEFLIYFQGNSAPDKSGLPSDRFSAERTGGSVSTLTIQRTQQEDSAVYLCASSLISGQMNTEAFFGQGTRLTVV.